The rows below give T cell receptor beta chains drawn from one sample of a study of tumor and adjacent non-tumor tissue in lung cancer. TCRdb called the multiplex PCR reads again in MiXCR, with one record for every CDR3 protein. This sample has about 93,000 distinct CDR3 sequences, with approximately 57% found just once. The sample consisted of lung tumor tissue. These receptors all come from a man in his 70s with non-small cell lung cancer. Each CDR3 is given with its conserved first and last residue.

V gene	J gene	CDR3 protein
TRBV5-1	TRBJ2-5	CASSLLGVNQETQYF
TRBV11-1	TRBJ2-1	CANREQLSSHNEQFF
TRBV4-1	TRBJ2-3	CASNHKGRLVASTDTQYF
TRBV20-1	TRBJ1-3	CSATNPGQGGNIIYF
TRBV11-2	TRBJ2-7	CASNLSLGGFYEQYF
TRBV5-5	TRBJ2-2	CVSSFGGHLTARELFF
TRBV7-3	TRBJ2-5	CASSLDGRGTQYF
TRBV11-2	TRBJ2-2	CASSLGKGRTGELFF
TRBV6-5	TRBJ1-3	CASSYTGSGNTIYF
TRBV5-1	TRBJ2-5	CASSFTGQETQYF
TRBV11-2	TRBJ2-3	CASNPLDGGSTDAQYF
TRBV6-1	TRBJ1-1	CASGRQEQNSETFF
TRBV6-1	TRBJ2-5	CACSAPSGGSLKTQYF
TRBV6-5	TRBJ2-7	CASSYGILTTSYEQCF
TRBV5-1	TRBJ2-2	CASTSPNRGSTGELLF
TRBV28	TRBJ2-2	CASILTAGYGELFF
TRBV12-3/TRBV12-4	TRBJ1-4	CASRSTQGAKKLFF
TRBV12-3/TRBV12-4	TRBJ2-7	CASSKTGIEQYF
TRBV11-2	TRBJ2-2	CASSLAMGRGPNTGSCFF
TRBV28	TRBJ2-3	CASSFHRTGYTDTQYF
TRBV30	TRBJ2-7	CVWSVGADLGEQYF
TRBV11-2	TRBJ2-7	CTSSLDRGGRYVQYF
TRBV28	TRBJ2-6	CASNLISRGMAGANVLTF
TRBV28	TRBJ2-2	CASSPTNTGELFF
TRBV7-8	TRBJ2-7	CTSKGSELAYEQYF
TRBV9	TRBJ1-2	CASSPAESNHGYAF
TRBV5-1	TRBJ1-1	CASRSSPWFEAFF
TRBV11-2	TRBJ2-7	CASSFSGPDTHEQYF
TRBV12-3/TRBV12-4	TRBJ2-7	CVSNRLGYEQYF
TRBV12-3/TRBV12-4	TRBJ1-5	CASSQSSNQPRHF
TRBV29-1	TRBJ1-5	CSVGHSNNQPQHF
TRBV6-6	TRBJ2-1	CASSYPWGEQIF
TRBV20-1	TRBJ2-7	CSARPGNSYEQYF
TRBV29-1	TRBJ2-1	CSVVRSEGEQFF
TRBV5-1	TRBJ2-3	CASSLGVVRTDTQYF
TRBV6-6	TRBJ2-5	CASSRPGRETQYF
TRBV24-1	TRBJ2-1	CATRGGDREQFF
TRBV11-3	TRBJ2-3	CASSFPAQGLQTADTQYF
TRBV11-2	TRBJ2-3	CAGSLLAVSTDTHYF
TRBV11-2	TRBJ2-3	CASSSGTTTRSDTQYF
TRBV11-1	TRBJ2-5	CVSSGVVQGLYF
TRBV29-1	TRBJ1-5	CSVGQGNQPQQF
TRBV29-1	TRBJ2-5	CSVLAGRGNPMETQYF
TRBV11-3	TRBJ1-5	CANSLDEGNYSNQPQHF
TRBV11-3	TRBJ2-7	CASYMTGRNEQYF
TRBV6-1	TRBJ2-3	CASSEPPEANTDTQYF
TRBV10-2	TRBJ2-5	CASSDTRKESQYF
TRBV11-2	TRBJ2-5	CASSLRGRVQESQYF
TRBV29-1	TRBJ2-2	CSVDRKNTGELFF
TRBV5-1	TRBJ1-4	CASSLSPVGQVNEKLFF
TRBV11-2	TRBJ2-7	CPSTLDREREQYF
TRBV5-1	TRBJ2-1	CASSFGNSCNEQFF
TRBV12-3/TRBV12-4	TRBJ2-3	CASRSTSEGRGDTQYF